This T cell receptor (beta chain) was profiled in a study of CD8+ T cells in alopecia areata (dated by TCRdb to the late 2010s). For the wider study: Treated patients were enrolled in an open-label pilot trial of oral tofacitinib, 5 to 10 mg twice daily, for moderate-to-severe alopecia areata. Patients stayed on tofacitinib for 6 to 18 months and then had 6 months of follow-up off drug so that delayed response and recurrence could be assessed. The study used high-throughput TCRbeta sequencing to examine T cell clonal expansion in alopecia areata, in both the C3H/HeJ mouse model and human patients. Human TCRbeta sequencing covered scalp tissue and sorted CD4+ and CD8+ peripheral blood T cells from patchy and totalis/universalis alopecia areata patients and healthy controls. Patients on tofacitinib were biopsied at baseline and after 4 and 24 weeks of treatment, and several of the patients also had a later scalp biopsy. Scalp clonality was compared among normal scalp (n=4), patchy alopecia areata scalp (n=8), and alopecia totalis/universalis scalp (n=8). RNA was obtained with the PAXgene miRNA kit for fixed scalp, the miRNeasy kit for PBMCs, and the RNeasy kit for mouse skin. Amplification of TCRbeta CDR3 regions was done by immunoSEQ multiplex PCR using 35 Vbeta forward primers and 13 Jbeta reverse primers.

The library was produced with the immunoSEQ multiplex PCR assay. RNA was extracted from all samples and reverse transcribed into cDNA, which served as template for TCR sequencing. SuperScript III was used for first-strand cDNA synthesis, primed with a 2:1 mix of oligo-dT and random hexamers. A synthetic immune receptor repertoire was used to measure amplification bias, and any remaining bias was corrected computationally. In the paper's pipeline: After raw reads were preprocessed to remove errors, the CDR3 was defined following IMGT conventions as running from the conserved cysteine to phenylalanine. Clonality was computed as 1 minus the Shannon entropy, with the entropy normalized by log2 of the number of productive unique TCRs. CD4 or CD8 identity of scalp clones was inferred by cross-referencing scalp TCRbeta sequences with sorted blood CD4 and CD8 repertoires. Drawn from immuneACCESS, this table holds only the in-frame rearrangements with V and J called that TCRdb kept. Clones are partly lost; checked studies trace under half to an unresolved V gene and leave the rest unexplained. The DNA gave D and trimming, while V, J and clone size come from that table. This sample gives about 250,000 clones in total; roughly two thirds of them show up just once. Clones ranked in the top ten supply 1% to 1.5% of the sample.

Broad study findings and their caveats: Compared with normal scalp, lesional scalp had higher clonality and more expanded CD8+ clones, particularly in alopecia totalis/universalis, a pattern that suggests antigenic drive. Unlike mouse skin, where gammadelta T cells dominate, normal human skin contains resident alphabeta T cells that get sequenced too, which complicates analysis of the scalp TCR repertoire. TCR sequences shared between patients were less clear than in mice, possibly partly because of HLA diversity in the patient population.

Read against the paper, the sample's time point label means: baseline before oral tofacitinib. Lesional scalp punch biopsies and peripheral blood were obtained from alopecia areata patients. PBMCs were separated by density centrifugation and stained for CD3, CD4 and CD8, after which CD4+ and CD8+ T cells were sorted on a FACSAria. The V and J ends are trimmed by 6 bases and 3 bases, leaving 12 bases between them. The germline V gene yields MGHDK for CDR1 and SYGVNS for CDR2. There are 15 amino acids in the CDR3, from cysteine to phenylalanine inclusive. Here the CDR3 DNA is all that survives: 45 bases in frame from base 1. Comments on this clone: The target of this receptor is not known. No base-level quality is on record; no much larger clone is a single base apart.

This material consisted of CD4+ T cells sorted from blood, taken at week 0. The TCR originated in a human donor with alopecia areata. The chain couples TRBV25-1 to TRBJ1-6; the D gene is unclear. The nucleotide sequence is given as TGTGCCAGCAGATTGACAAGTATCTATAATTCACCCCTCCACTTT. The translation is CASRLTSIYNSPLHF.